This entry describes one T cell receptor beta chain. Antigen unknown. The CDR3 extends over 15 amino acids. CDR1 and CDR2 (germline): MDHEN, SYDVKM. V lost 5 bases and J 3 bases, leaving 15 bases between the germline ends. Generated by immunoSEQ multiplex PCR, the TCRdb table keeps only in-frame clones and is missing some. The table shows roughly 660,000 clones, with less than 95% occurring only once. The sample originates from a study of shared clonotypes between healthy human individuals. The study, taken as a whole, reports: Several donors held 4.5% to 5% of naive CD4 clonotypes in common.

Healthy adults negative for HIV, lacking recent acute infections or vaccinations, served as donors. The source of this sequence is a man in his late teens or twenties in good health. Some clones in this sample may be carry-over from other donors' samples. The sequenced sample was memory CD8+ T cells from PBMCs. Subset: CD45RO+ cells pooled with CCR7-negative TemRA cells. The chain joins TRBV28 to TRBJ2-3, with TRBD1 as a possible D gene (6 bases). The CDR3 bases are TGTGCCAGCAGTCTTCTCGGGACATTAACAGATACGCAGTATTTT. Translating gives CASSLLGTLTDTQYF.